These 11 T cell receptor beta chains were all obtained from the same sample, sequenced in a study of sequential checkpoint blockade in melanoma. Profiled with immunoSEQ multiplex PCR; TCRdb holds only in-frame clones, not every one. Of about 5,100 clones listed, 75% are singletons. Regarding treatment: randomized to nivolumab then ipilimumab (arm A) or the reverse (arm B). Sequences were derived from CD8+ T cells sorted from blood (inferred from file names), sampled from a patient given nivolumab and ipilimumab in sequence. The receptors stem from a human patient with melanoma. Some clones in this sample may be carry-over from other donors' samples.

CDR3 sequence: CASTHPGGTQYF. The DNA of the CDR3 is TGTGCCAGCACCCACCCCGGCGGGACCCAGTACTTC. The chain employs TRBV27 and TRBJ2-5, with D uncertain. Germline CDR1 is MNHEY and CDR2 is SMNVEV (reference sequence). V was trimmed by 7 bases and J by 7 bases, leaving 13 bases between them. The CDR3 loop spans 12 amino acids.

This clone has a single count. V gene TRBV4-2 combines with J gene TRBJ2-1; D is perhaps TRBD2 (5 bases). V lost 3 bases, J lost 3 bases, and 9 bases lay in between. This CDR3 has 14 amino acids. Germline CDR1 LGHNA, CDR2 YNFKEQ. In nucleotides, the CDR3 is TGTGCCAGCAGCCAGGGTACTAGCTACAATGAGCAGTTCTTC. This sequence encodes CASSQGTSYNEQFF.

The chain links TRBV14 to TRBJ1-3; D gene unclear. The length of the CDR3 is 12 residues. V lost 1 base and J 10 bases, leaving 8 bases between the germline ends. Germline V gene data show CDR1 as SGHDN and CDR2 as FVKESK. The CDR3 loop is CASSQGGGTIYF. The CDR3 bases are TGTGCCAGCAGCCAAGGAGGAGGGACCATATATTTT.

The V and J genes are TRBV27 and TRBJ2-3; D is unclear. The V end was cut by 6 bases, the J end by 1 base, with 14 bases between. There are 15 residues in the CDR3. The germline V gene encodes CDR1 MNHEY and CDR2 SMNVEV (reference sequence). The CDR3 sequence: CASSPTGVGTDTQYF. Written as DNA, the CDR3 is TGTGCCAGCAGCCCGACCGGAGTCGGCACAGATACGCAGTATTTT.

The chain combines TRBV9 with TRBJ1-3; D gene uncertain. CDR1 SGDLS and CDR2 YYNGEE come from the germline V gene. CDR3 size: 13 residues. The V gene lost 0 bases and the J gene lost 7 bases, with 8 bases spanning the gap. CDR3: CASSVAEGNTIYF. CDR3 DNA: TGTGCCAGCAGCGTAGCTGAGGGTAACACCATATATTTT.

V usage is TRBV9 and J usage is TRBJ1-1, with D perhaps TRBD1 (6 bases). The V and J ends lost 6 bases and 7 bases respectively, with 16 bases between them. This CDR3 has 13 residues. Per the germline V gene, CDR1 is SGDLS and CDR2 is YYNGEE. CDR3 loop: CASTAGGANEAFF. In DNA form, the CDR3 reads TGTGCCAGCACCGCTGGGGGGGCCAATGAAGCTTTCTTT.

The chain combines TRBV5-4 with TRBJ1-1; no clear D gene. This CDR3 spans 13 amino acids. The germline V and J ends were trimmed by 5 bases and 0 bases, with 8 bases remaining between them. Germline loops: CDR1 SGHNT, CDR2 YYREEE (reference sequence). The chain's CDR3 is CASSKHMNTEAFF. The CDR3 bases are TGTGCCAGCAGTAAACATATGAACACTGAAGCTTTCTTT.

This chain links TRBV5-1 with TRBJ2-1, with TRBD2 identical over 8 bases. V shed 2 bases, J shed 9 bases, and the junction held 13 bases outside the gene matches. The CDR3 spans 16 residues. Germline CDR1 reads SGHRS; CDR2 reads YFSETQ. This CDR3 reads CASSFFAGTRNGEQFF. Written as DNA, the CDR3 is TGCGCCAGCAGCTTTTTTGCCGGGACTAGGAACGGTGAGCAGTTCTTC.

The rearrangement links TRBV9 to TRBJ2-3; D gene uncertain. Deletions cut 4 bases from V and 1 base from J, with 7 bases between. This CDR3 comprises 13 residues. Germline V gives CDR1 SGDLS, CDR2 YYNGEE. The CDR3 nucleotides read TGTGCCAGCAGCTCCTTTCGCACAGATACGCAGTATTTT. This sequence encodes CASSSFRTDTQYF.

The sample holds a few counts of this clone. The chain links TRBV10-3 to TRBJ1-6; D call uncertain. The CDR3 is 13 residues long. Germline CDR1 ENHRY, CDR2 SYGVKD. The V gene lost 0 bases and the J gene lost 7 bases, with 4 bases spanning the gap. The CDR3 DNA follows: TGTGCCATCAGTGAGTCCGGGAATTCACCCCTCCACTTT. This translates into CAISESGNSPLHF.

CDR3 in amino acids: CASSEVAEMNTEAFF. The CDR3 coding sequence is TGTGCCAGCAGTGAAGTAGCAGAAATGAACACTGAAGCTTTCTTT. The J gene is TRBJ1-1, the V gene TRBV6-1; D gene unclear. The V end lost 1 base, the J end lost 0 bases, and 9 bases lay between the germline ends. This CDR3 has 15 amino acids. Germline V gene lookup returns CDR1 MNHNS and CDR2 SASEGT.